One sample yielded the 10 T cell receptor beta chains listed below, sequenced in a study of cytomegalovirus exposure and HLA in healthy donors. PCR involved 60 Vbeta and 13 Jbeta primers. Only in-frame clones appear in the TCRdb table, and some are missing; sequencing was by immunoSEQ multiplex PCR. The sample consists of about 100,000 clones, 75% to 80% of them appearing once. Sequenced material: PBMCs. These receptors all come from a man in his fifties or sixties in good health and CMV-seropositive.

The rearrangement links TRBV5-1 to TRBJ1-4, with D unresolved. Trimming pared 4 bases from V and 4 bases from J, leaving 14 bases between. The CDR3 contains 15 residues. Germline V gene lookup returns CDR1 SGHRS and CDR2 YFSETQ. The CDR3 loop is CASSPGSQNNEKLFF. In DNA form, the CDR3 reads TGCGCCAGCAGCCCGGGAAGCCAGAATAATGAAAAACTGTTTTTT.

The chain carries TRBV6-5 and TRBJ1-3; D is undetermined. The CDR3 totals 14 residues. The ends were cut back, 5 bases at V and 3 bases at J, with 11 bases in the middle. Germline V gene sequence: CDR1 MNHEY, CDR2 SVGAGI. CDR3 amino acids: CASSPDMGGNTIYF. CDR3 coding DNA: TGTGCCAGCAGTCCCGACATGGGTGGAAACACCATATATTTT.

The V gene is TRBV15, the J gene TRBJ1-1, with D perhaps TRBD1 (5 bases). The V gene lost 1 base and the J gene lost 2 bases, with 11 bases spanning the gap. CDR1 and CDR2 (germline): LNHNV, YYDKDF (reference sequence). This CDR3 is built from 15 residues. CDR3 protein: CATSRVQGLNTEAFF. The CDR3 nucleotides are TGTGCCACCAGCAGAGTGCAGGGCCTTAACACTGAAGCTTTCTTT.

The chain recombines TRBV6-4 with TRBJ2-6; perhaps TRBD2 as D (5 bases). Between the trimmed V and J ends, which lost 8 bases and 0 bases, there was a span of 17 bases. The CDR3 totals 17 residues. Germline CDR1 reads MRHNA; CDR2 reads SNTAGT. The CDR3 DNA follows: TGTGCCAGCTCCGAGGGCAGGCTGAGCTCTGGGGCCAACGTCCTGACTTTC. It encodes CASSEGRLSSGANVLTF.

This rearrangement joins TRBV7-6 to TRBJ2-3; 7 bases map to TRBD2. This CDR3 has 19 amino acids. Germline values: CDR1 SGHVS, CDR2 FNYEAQ. V trimming: 0 bases; J trimming: 0 bases; junction bases outside the gene matches: 12. This CDR3 is CASSLASRVGLRSTDTQYF. The DNA for the CDR3 is TGTGCCAGCAGCTTAGCGAGTAGGGTGGGACTAAGAAGCACAGATACGCAGTATTTT.

This chain joins TRBV5-1 and TRBJ1-1, with a possible D match to TRBD1 (6 bases). V shed 1 base and J shed 7 bases, with 14 bases lying between them. This CDR3 has 14 residues. Germline V gene data show CDR1 as SGHRS and CDR2 as YFSETQ. CDR3 in amino acids: CASSLYRVDGEAFF. The CDR3 DNA sequence: TGCGCCAGCAGCTTGTACAGGGTGGACGGTGAAGCTTTCTTT. Full variable domain (remainder filled in from reference TRBV5-1 and TRBJ1-1): KAGVTQTPRYLIKTRGQQVTLSCSPISGHRSVSWYQQTPGQGLQFLFEYFSETQRNKGNFPGRFSGRQFSNSRSEMNVSTLELGDSALYLCASSLYRVDGEAFFGQGTRLTVV.

This sequence joins TRBV7-2 and TRBJ2-7, with 9 nucleotides matching TRBD1. Germline assignment: CDR1 SGHTA and CDR2 FQGNSA. Trimming at V came to 1 base and at J to 3 bases, leaving 16 bases not matched to a gene. The CDR3 is made up of 19 amino acids. CDR3 loop: CASSLVPLYSSGQGYEQYF. The CDR3 DNA follows: TGTGCCAGCAGCTTAGTTCCTCTCTATTCGTCGGGACAGGGCTACGAGCAGTACTTC.

The J gene is TRBJ2-2, the V gene TRBV10-1, with D tentatively TRBD1 (6 bases). Trimming left V 2 bases short and J 0 bases short, with 10 bases between. Germline V gene data show CDR1 as WNHNN and CDR2 as SYGVQD (reference sequence). This CDR3 spans 16 amino acids. Here the CDR3 reads CASSEPGTTNTGELFF. CDR3 in DNA: TGCGCCAGCAGTGAGCCGGGGACAACGAACACCGGGGAGCTGTTTTTT.

This clone was found a few times. The V gene is TRBV9, the J gene TRBJ2-1; D is undetermined. Germline CDR1 is SGDLS and CDR2 is YYNGEE. CDR3 length equals 15 residues. V was cut by 0 bases and J by 0 bases, with 7 bases left in between. Written as DNA, the CDR3 is TGTGCCAGCAGCGTAGGTAGGAGCTCCTACAATGAGCAGTTCTTC. The encoded protein is CASSVGRSSYNEQFF.

The chain joins TRBV10-1 to TRBJ2-1; 13 bases line up with TRBD2. CDR1 WNHNN and CDR2 SYGVQD come from the germline V gene (reference sequence). The V and J ends lost 3 bases and 0 bases, in that order; junction bases with no gene match: 8. The CDR3 totals 19 residues. This chain's CDR3 is CASSEGGLAGISSYNEQFF. The CDR3 DNA sequence: TGCGCCAGCAGTGAAGGGGGACTAGCGGGGATTAGCTCCTACAATGAGCAGTTCTTC.